This T cell receptor beta chain was documented in a study of response to subunit inactivated influenza vaccine. CDR3 length equals 15 residues. CDR1 and CDR2 (germline): SQVTM, ANQGSEA. V was shortened by 6 bases and J by 2 bases, with 18 bases between the two germline ends. TCRdb processed the RT-PCR reads anew with MiXCR; each CDR3 protein has one entry. Among around 190,000 distinct CDR3 sequences listed, about an eighth were seen once. General study results and limits: The authors suggested that few new T cells are recruited per seasonal influenza vaccination.

A word on this clonotype: Its antigen is unidentified.

This sequence joins TRBV29-1 and TRBJ2-3; unclear D gene. This receptor was identified in a man aged 50 or older who received an inactivated influenza vaccine. This material consisted of CD8+ T cells sorted from PBMCs, taken more than 4 days after vaccination. The CDR3 here is CSVITGLWDTDTQYF. The CDR3 DNA follows: TGCAGCGTGATAACCGGGCTCTGGGACACAGATACGCAGTATTTT.